The 29 T cell receptor beta chains reported below all come from one sample, sequenced in a study of T-cell reconstitution after alpha-beta-depleted transplantation in children. For TCRbeta, the library was prepared with unique molecular identifiers. Each CDR3 protein is one row after TCRdb ran MiXCR on the PCR reads. The sample shows fewer than 120,000 distinct CDR3 sequences, approximately 10% of them seen only once. The sequencing used PBMCs from the stem cell graft donor, collected from the stem cell graft. Receptors were obtained from a human donor who donated a stem cell graft to a child with acute lymphoblastic leukemia.

This clonotype was recorded many times. The V gene is TRBV5-1, the J gene TRBJ2-5; 7 bases agree with TRBD2. Germline values: CDR1 SGHRS, CDR2 YFSETQ. This CDR3 has 15 amino acids. J gave up 14 bases and V 4 bases, and 20 bases lay outside the gene matches. CDR3 protein: CASSPRPGGTTAPYF. CDR3 DNA: TGCGCCAGCAGCCCTAGGCCCGGGGGGACTACGGCGCCTTACTTC.

This clonotype was found many times. The chain links TRBV29-1 to TRBJ2-2, with 7 positions matching TRBD2. Germline V gene data show CDR1 as SQVTM and CDR2 as ANQGSEA. J lost 1 base, V lost 4 bases, and 6 bases had no gene match. The CDR3 contains 15 residues. CDR3 in DNA: TGCAGCGTTGCTGCGGGAGAGGAGAACACCGGGGAGCTGTTTTTT. This sequence encodes CSVAAGEENTGELFF.

This clonotype occurred many times. The chain has TRBV7-2 and TRBJ2-1; D possibly matches TRBD1 or TRBD2 (5 bases each). The CDR3 covers 16 residues. Germline V gene data show CDR1 as SGHTA and CDR2 as FQGNSA. Between the trimmed V and J ends, which lost 4 bases and 6 bases, there was a span of 19 bases. The CDR3 sequence: CASSYEPGPRGNEQFF. The CDR3 DNA sequence: TGTGCCAGCAGCTACGAACCGGGACCCCGGGGCAATGAGCAGTTCTTC.

This rearrangement joins TRBV6-5 to TRBJ2-5; TRBD1 agrees at 9 bases. This CDR3 has 15 residues. Germline assignment: CDR1 MNHEY and CDR2 SVGAGI. V lost 1 base to trimming and J lost 5 bases; unmatched junction nucleotides: 5. The DNA for the CDR3 is TGTGCCAGCAGTTACTACAGGGGGCGGGTTGAGACCCAGTACTTC. This translates into CASSYYRGRVETQYF.

This clonotype occurred many times. The chain carries TRBV10-1 and TRBJ2-7; a possible D gene is TRBD1 (6 bases). CDR1 WNHNN and CDR2 SYGVQD come from the germline V gene (reference sequence). V was clipped by 2 bases and J by 4 bases, with 12 bases between them. The CDR3 has 14 amino acids. CDR3 DNA sequence: TGCGCCAGCAGTGAGACAGGGAATTCGTACGAGCAGTACTTC. Residues: CASSETGNSYEQYF.

This clonotype was counted ten times or more. The chain employs TRBV20-1 and TRBJ2-7; D call uncertain. The V and J ends lost 3 bases and 2 bases respectively, with 8 bases between them. In germline, CDR1 is DFQATT, CDR2 SNEGSKA (reference sequence). This CDR3 region has 12 residues. This CDR3 reads CSASRGTYEQYF. CDR3 coding DNA: TGCAGTGCTAGCCGCGGTACCTACGAGCAGTACTTC.

Ten or more counts support this clonotype. The V gene is TRBV5-1, the J gene TRBJ1-4, with D hard to call. The CDR3 runs 14 residues. CDR1 is SGHRS and CDR2 is YFSETQ in the germline V gene. Trimming pared 2 bases from V and 1 base from J, leaving 6 bases between. The DNA of the CDR3 is TGCGCCAGCAGCTTCGAGGGAACTAATGAAAAACTGTTTTTT. This codes for CASSFEGTNEKLFF.

Many counts were recorded for this clonotype. The chain's CDR3 is CAWSIRVLGSGYTF. CDR3 bases: TGTGCCTGGAGTATTAGAGTCCTGGGCAGCGGCTACACCTTC. The chain combines TRBV30 with TRBJ1-2; no reliable D call. Deletions cut 2 bases from V and 8 bases from J, with 18 bases between. Germline assignment: CDR1 GTSNPN and CDR2 SVGIG (reference sequence). This CDR3 has 14 residues. Combining the CDR3 with reference TRBV30 and TRBJ1-2 gives the whole variable domain SQTIHQWPATLVQPVGSPLSLECTVEGTSNPNLYWYRQAAGRGLQLLFYSVGIGQISSEVPQNLSASRPQDRQFILSSKKLLLSDSGFYLCAWSIRVLGSGYTFGSGTRLTVV.

This clonotype was detected many times. The chain employs TRBV6-5 and TRBJ1-5; D call uncertain. V lost 8 bases to trimming and J lost 0 bases, with 8 bases between them. This CDR3 comprises 13 residues. The germline V gene encodes CDR1 MNHEY and CDR2 SVGAGI. The CDR3 region is CASLFNSNQPQHF. The CDR3 nucleotides read TGTGCCAGCTTATTCAATAGCAATCAGCCCCAGCATTTT.

This clonotype appeared many times. The chain is built from TRBV12-3 or TRBV12-4 and TRBJ2-7, with 7 bases aligning to TRBD2. CDR3 length equals 14 residues. J was trimmed by 2 bases and V by 5 bases; bases with no gene match: 6. CDR3 in amino acids: CASSAAGRPYEQYF. Written as DNA, the CDR3 is TGTGCCAGCAGTGCAGCGGGGAGACCCTACGAGCAGTACTTC.

CDR3 loop: CASSSLTGSNTEAFF. CDR3 nucleotides: TGTGCCAGCAGCTCACTAACCGGGAGCAACACTGAAGCTTTCTTT. The rearrangement links TRBV7-6 to TRBJ1-1; D is uncertain. The germline V gene encodes CDR1 SGHVS and CDR2 FNYEAQ. V gave up 4 bases and J gave up 2 bases, with 14 bases separating them. CDR3 length: 15 amino acids.

This rearrangement joins TRBV10-2 to TRBJ1-4, with 9 nucleotides matching TRBD1. The CDR3 spans 12 residues. The V segment lost 2 bases and the J segment 16 bases; nucleotides outside the gene matches: 5. Germline V gives CDR1 WSHSY, CDR2 SAAADI. CDR3 nucleotides: TGCGCCAGCAGTGAGCGGGGACAGGGACAGTTTTTT. Its translation is CASSERGQGQFF.

As DNA, the CDR3 is TGTGCCTGGCAGCAGGGACTAGTCCATGAAGCTTTCTTT. Translation: CAWQQGLVHEAFF. The chain uses TRBV30 and TRBJ1-1, with D perhaps matching TRBD1 (5 bases). V lost 5 bases and J 7 bases, leaving 17 bases between the germline ends. The germline V gene has CDR1 GTSNPN and CDR2 SVGIG (reference sequence). The CDR3 is 13 amino acids.

There are many counts of this clonotype. This chain uses TRBV21-1 with TRBJ2-5; whether TRBD2, the table's D call, matches the DNA was not checked. TRBV21-1 is assigned pseudogene status. The CDR3 consists of 16 residues. The CDR3 DNA follows: TGTGCCAGCAGCAAAGCTACTAGCGGGGTAAAAGAGACCCAGTACTTC. The encoded protein is CASSKATSGVKETQYF.

The sample holds many counts of this clonotype. The rearrangement uses TRBV30 and TRBJ1-2; possibly TRBD1 for D (5 bases). Germline assignment: CDR1 GTSNPN and CDR2 SVGIG (reference sequence). This CDR3 spans 15 amino acids. The germline V and J ends were trimmed by 0 bases and 0 bases, with 11 bases remaining between them. In DNA, the CDR3 is TGTGCCTGGAGTGTTCCGGCAGGGACTAACTATGGCTACACCTTC. Protein sequence: CAWSVPAGTNYGYTF. The whole variable domain, remainder taken from reference TRBV30 and TRBJ1-2, is SQTIHQWPATLVQPVGSPLSLECTVEGTSNPNLYWYRQAAGRGLQLLFYSVGIGQISSEVPQNLSASRPQDRQFILSSKKLLLSDSGFYLCAWSVPAGTNYGYTFGSGTRLTVV.

This clonotype occurred many times. The chain is built from TRBV6-2 or TRBV6-3 and TRBJ1-5, with D unresolved. CDR3 length: 15 amino acids. Germline V gene sequence: CDR1 MNHEY, CDR2 SVGEGT. Deletions cut 5 bases from V and 3 bases from J, with 14 bases between. CDR3 sequence: CASSNLGLYNQPQHF. CDR3 coding DNA: TGTGCCAGCAGTAACCTCGGCCTCTACAATCAGCCCCAGCATTTT.

This clonotype was detected many times. This sequence joins TRBV27 and TRBJ1-5; 9 nucleotides align to TRBD1. This CDR3 has 17 amino acids. The germline gives CDR1 MNHEY, CDR2 SMNVEV (reference sequence). The V and J ends lost 0 bases and 4 bases, in that order; junction bases with no gene match: 7. In DNA, the CDR3 is TGTGCCAGCAGTTTATCCAAGGGACAGGGAAGGAATCAGCCCCAGCATTTT. Amino acid sequence: CASSLSKGQGRNQPQHF.

About this clonotype itself: A much larger clone sits a single nucleotide away, making a read error possible. CDR3 sequence (DNA): TGCAGTGCTCCCCCCGGGGGGGCAGTTCGGTCACCCCTCCCCTTT. It specifies CSAPPGGAVRSPLPF. This chain links TRBV20-1 with TRBJ1-6; weak D call: TRBD1 (6 bases). The CDR3 has 15 amino acids. The V gene's germline CDR1 is DFQATT and CDR2 SNEGSKA (reference sequence).

This clonotype was observed many times. This sequence joins TRBV28 and TRBJ2-5; TRBD1 matches 7 bases. This CDR3 has 13 amino acids. Trimming cost V 6 bases and J 2 bases; bases outside gene matches: 3. Germline-derived CDR1 and CDR2 are MDHEN and SYDVKM. CDR3 amino acids: CASREQGQETQYF. The CDR3 DNA reads TGTGCCAGCAGGGAACAGGGGCAAGAGACCCAGTACTTC.

The V gene is TRBV6-1, the J gene TRBJ2-5; 7 positions match TRBD2. The ends lost 8 bases at V and 5 bases at J; junction bases unmatched: 11. CDR1 and CDR2 (germline): MNHNS, SASEGT. The CDR3 totals 14 residues. The CDR3: CASADLREIETQYF. In nucleotides, the CDR3 is TGTGCCAGCGCCGATTTGCGGGAGATTGAGACCCAGTACTTC.

The sample holds many counts of this clonotype. The rearrangement uses TRBV21-1 and TRBJ1-2. TRBV21-1 is listed as a pseudogene. The length of the CDR3 is 12 residues. The CDR3 loop reads CAGVGPLYGYTF. The CDR3 DNA reads TGTGCCGGGGTAGGACCGCTCTATGGCTACACCTTC.

This clonotype was counted at least ten times. This rearrangement joins TRBV15 to TRBJ2-2; 7 bases line up with TRBD2. The CDR3 consists of 14 residues. Looked up from germline, CDR1 is LNHNV and CDR2 is YYDKDF (reference sequence). V lost 8 bases, J lost 3 bases, and 6 bases stayed unmatched. Here the CDR3 reads CATGRERYTGELFF. The CDR3 bases are TGTGCCACCGGGCGGGAGAGGTACACCGGGGAGCTGTTTTTT.

At least ten counts were recorded for this clonotype. V usage is TRBV6-2 or TRBV6-3 and J usage is TRBJ2-7, with D possibly matching TRBD1 (6 bases). Germline assignment: CDR1 MNHEY and CDR2 SVGEGT. CDR3 length equals 13 residues. Trimming took off 9 bases at V and 6 bases at J, with 18 bases between the two ends. The CDR3 DNA follows: TGTGCCAGTCACCCTAGGACAGCTAGCGAGCAGTACTTC. It encodes CASHPRTASEQYF.

This clonotype was detected many times. A read error is possible here, since a much larger clone lies one base away. The gene calls are TRBV12-3 or TRBV12-4 and TRBJ2-5, with D perhaps matching TRBD1 or TRBD2 (7 bases each). This CDR3 contains 14 residues. Trimming shortened V by 3 bases and J by 4 bases, and 12 bases separated the two germline ends. The CDR3 here is CASSFGRGGETQYF. In DNA, the CDR3 is TGTGCCAGCAGTTTTGGCAGGGGGGGAGAGACCCAGTACTTC.

This clonotype showed up many times. The chain combines TRBV12-3 or TRBV12-4 with TRBJ1-1; D possibly corresponds to TRBD1 (5 bases). Trimming shortened V by 6 bases and J by 3 bases, and 11 bases separated the two germline ends. This CDR3 is 13 amino acids long. This CDR3 reads CASSSGLHTEAFF. CDR3 DNA: TGTGCCAGCAGCTCGGGACTGCACACTGAAGCTTTCTTT.

This clonotype came up many times. The CDR3 nucleotides read TGTGCCAGCAGCTTCGGGACTAGCGGAGGACGCCACGAGCAGTACTTC. Its protein product is CASSFGTSGGRHEQYF. The V call is TRBV7-2, the J call TRBJ2-7; TRBD2 matches at 11 bases. Looked up from germline, CDR1 is SGHTA and CDR2 is FQGNSA. V shed 3 bases, J shed 5 bases, and the junction held 9 bases outside the gene matches. CDR3 size: 16 residues. The full variable domain, its missing parts supplied by reference TRBV7-2 and TRBJ2-7, is GAGVSQSPSNKVTEKGKDVELRCDPISGHTALYWYRQSLGQGLEFLIYFQGNSAPDKSGLPSDRFSAERTGGSVSTLTIQRTQQEDSAVYLCASSFGTSGGRHEQYFGPGTRLTVT.

The rearrangement joins TRBV19 to TRBJ1-1; 7 bases map to TRBD1. The length of the CDR3 is 13 residues. Unmatched junction bases numbered 4, after V lost 5 bases and J lost 4 bases. Germline V gene data show CDR1 as LNHDA and CDR2 as SQIVND (reference sequence). CDR3 residues: CASSQQGITEAFF. Written as DNA, the CDR3 is TGTGCCAGTAGTCAACAGGGGATCACTGAAGCTTTCTTT.

This clonotype was seen many times. The rearrangement uses TRBV5-1 and TRBJ2-1; 13 bases line up with TRBD2. CDR1 is SGHRS and CDR2 is YFSETQ in the germline V gene. The CDR3 is 14 amino acids. Unmatched junction bases numbered 2, after V lost 4 bases and J lost 7 bases. CDR3 sequence reads: CASSPTSGGNEQFF. The CDR3 bases are TGCGCCAGCAGCCCGACTAGCGGGGGGAATGAGCAGTTCTTC.

This clonotype was seen ten or more times. The chain couples TRBV9 to TRBJ2-2; D possibly matches TRBD1 or TRBD2 (5 bases each). Germline loops: CDR1 SGDLS, CDR2 YYNGEE. CDR3 length equals 14 residues. The ends were cut back, 4 bases at V and 3 bases at J, with 10 bases in the middle. The CDR3 coding sequence is TGTGCCAGCAGCACCGAGGGACACACCGGGGAGCTGTTTTTT. Translation: CASSTEGHTGELFF.